The source of this T cell receptor beta chain is a study of OX40 agonist ivuxolimab in advanced cancers. On the study more broadly: Clinicians treated patients with ivuxolimab, an agonistic anti-OX40 (CD134) antibody. Among those treated, three patients had partial responses, one with hepatocellular carcinoma and two with cutaneous melanoma. General observations from the study: CD8+ T cells were the subset that, on average, had more expanded clones than CD4+. Partial responders treated at 0.1-3.0 mg/kg exhibited clonal expansion among the lowest measured.

The length of the CDR3 is 14 residues. The V and J ends lost 6 bases and 1 base, in that order; junction bases with no gene match: 4. CDR1 is WNHNN, CDR2 SYGVQD, per germline (reference sequence). Of note for this clone: Its antigen is unknown.

Repertoires were generated with immunoSEQ multiplex PCR, while TCRdb's copy carries only in-frame clones and drops some. The profile shows tens of thousands of clones, around 89% of them singletons. The sample in question was CD4+ or CD8+ T cells sorted from blood, obtained in a trial of the OX40 agonist ivuxolimab. The TCR was taken from an adult with an advanced solid tumor such as melanoma, head and neck, liver or kidney cancer. The chain is built from TRBV10-1 and TRBJ2-3; 7 bases align to TRBD1. The CDR3 sequence is CASRTGSCTDTQYF. CDR3 coding DNA: TGCGCCAGCAGGACAGGGTCTTGCACAGATACGCAGTATTTT.